Below, 29 T cell receptor beta chains from the same sample are listed, as sequenced in a study of regulatory T cells in long-lasting Graves disease. Specified time point: newly diagnosed GD, antithyroid drugs for less than 3 months. PBMCs were the source of the RNA used for TCR sequencing. Combining iRepertoire HTBI primers with Arm-PCR of CDR3 regions, the authors built TCR beta libraries. MiXCR, run by TCRdb on the multiplex PCR reads, gives a single entry per CDR3 protein. The sample lists about 470,000 distinct CDR3 sequences; about 16% were seen once. These data were also reused for a study on T cells in Graves' hyperthyroidism and ophthalmopathy.

The sequenced sample was peripheral blood mononuclear cells (PBMCs), obtained at new diagnosis, from a patient treated with antithyroid drugs. The receptors were gathered from a woman aged 25-40 years with Graves disease.

The chain carries TRBV30 and TRBJ2-7; a weak D match, TRBD2 (6 bases). Per the germline V gene, CDR1 is GTSNPN and CDR2 is SVGIG (reference sequence). The length of the CDR3 is 12 residues. Between the trimmed V and J ends, which lost 2 bases and 9 bases, there was a span of 14 bases. The CDR3: CAWSMTGDGQYF. Here the CDR3 DNA reads TGTGCCTGGAGTATGACGGGGGACGGGCAGTACTTC.

There are many counts of this clonotype. The chain joins TRBV18 to TRBJ2-3; perhaps TRBD2 as D (6 bases). The V gene's germline CDR1 is KGHSH and CDR2 LQKENI. The CDR3 runs 14 residues. Trimming stripped 3 bases from V and 5 bases from J, with 12 bases between. In DNA form, the CDR3 reads TGTGCCAGCTCACCTCCGGGGGTTCAAGATACGCAGTATTTT. This sequence encodes CASSPPGVQDTQYF.

V and J are TRBV6-2 or TRBV6-3 and TRBJ1-2, with D possibly matching TRBD1 (5 bases). The CDR3 is 14 amino acids. CDR1 and CDR2 from the germline V gene are MNHEY and SVGEGT. V was cut by 2 bases and J by 5 bases, with 12 bases left in between. CDR3 nucleotides: TGTGCCAGCAGTTACGGGGACGGGGGGTATGGCTACACCTTC. The encoded protein is CASSYGDGGYGYTF.

V usage is TRBV6-2 or TRBV6-3 and J usage is TRBJ2-7; 7 positions agree with TRBD1. Germline V gene data show CDR1 as MNHEY and CDR2 as SVGEGT. The CDR3 consists of 13 residues. The ends lost 6 bases at V and 3 bases at J; junction bases unmatched: 5. CDR3 protein: CASSQTGDYEQYF. The CDR3 DNA sequence: TGTGCCAGCAGCCAAACAGGGGACTACGAGCAGTACTTC.

This clonotype was detected ten times or more. The gene calls are TRBV20-1 and TRBJ2-7; 9 bases match TRBD1. V shed 2 bases, J shed 2 bases, and the junction held 7 bases outside the gene matches. The germline V gene has CDR1 DFQATT and CDR2 SNEGSKA (reference sequence). The CDR3 sequence is 15 residues long. The CDR3 here is CSARRNRGPAYEQYF. CDR3 nucleotide sequence: TGCAGTGCTAGACGGAACAGGGGGCCCGCCTACGAGCAGTACTTC.

About this clonotype: A read error is the likely source, as a far larger clone sits one nucleotide away. The chain uses TRBV7-9 and TRBJ2-5; tentatively, D is TRBD1 or TRBD2 (5 bases each). This CDR3 has 16 amino acids. In germline, CDR1 is SEHNR, CDR2 FQNEAQ (reference sequence). CDR3 DNA: TGTGCCAGCAGACTCCAGGGCCAACAGCGGCAAGGGACCCAGTACTTC. Translation: CASRLQGQQRQGTQYF.

The chain joins TRBV24-1 to TRBJ2-1; D not certain. Germline CDR1 KGHDR, CDR2 SFDVKD. V dropped 0 bases and J dropped 15 bases, with 8 bases sitting between them. The CDR3 contains 11 residues. The CDR3, as DNA: TGTGCCACCAGTGATTTGGGCCCTGCGTTCTTC. Encoded protein: CATSDLGPAFF.

The chain couples TRBV2 to TRBJ2-2, with TRBD2 matching over 13 bases. CDR3 length: 15 residues. J gave up 5 bases and V 6 bases, and 3 bases lay outside the gene matches. From germline, CDR1 is SNHLY and CDR2 FYNNEI. The CDR3 sequence is CASRAGLAGTGELFF. The CDR3 DNA follows: TGTGCCAGCAGGGCGGGACTAGCGGGAACCGGGGAGCTGTTTTTT.

In this sample, this clonotype turned up a few times. The CDR3 here is CASSEPPVDTQYF. The CDR3 DNA reads TGTGCCAGCAGTGAGCCCCCAGTAGATACGCAGTATTTT. V is TRBV2 and J is TRBJ2-3; no firm D call. The V gene's germline CDR1 is SNHLY and CDR2 FYNNEI. This CDR3 has 13 residues. Trimming stripped 3 bases from V and 5 bases from J, with 9 bases between.

V gene TRBV28 combines with J gene TRBJ2-7; 8 nucleotides agree with TRBD1. Germline assignment: CDR1 MDHEN and CDR2 SYDVKM. The V gene end was trimmed by 8 bases and the J gene end by 0 bases; junction bases not matched to a gene: 6. The CDR3 runs to 14 residues. The CDR3 reads CASCRGTGSYEQYF. The DNA of the CDR3 is TGTGCCAGCTGTCGTGGGACAGGCTCCTACGAGCAGTACTTC.

This clonotype was counted many times. The chain uses TRBV12-3 or TRBV12-4 and TRBJ2-7; the D call may be TRBD1 or TRBD2 (5 bases each). V lost 6 bases, J lost 6 bases, and 12 bases lay in between. This CDR3 spans 12 amino acids. CDR3 sequence: CASRKTRGEQYF. The CDR3 DNA reads TGTGCCAGCAGGAAAACTAGGGGCGAGCAGTACTTC.

This clonotype has at least ten counts. V gene TRBV12-3 or TRBV12-4 combines with J gene TRBJ2-2; D is undetermined. This CDR3 has 14 amino acids. Trimming removed 3 bases from V and 6 bases from J, with 11 bases in between. CDR3 residues: CASSLYSSAGELFF. The CDR3 region has the DNA TGTGCCAGCAGTTTGTACAGCTCGGCCGGGGAGCTGTTTTTT.

This clonotype came up a few times. The chain is built from TRBV9 and TRBJ2-6; 9 bases agree with TRBD1. Germline CDR1 is SGDLS and CDR2 is YYNGEE. The CDR3 totals 17 residues. Trimming at V came to 3 bases and at J to 1 base, leaving 5 bases not matched to a gene. CDR3 protein: CASSATGGLSGANVLTF. The DNA of the CDR3 is TGTGCCAGCAGCGCCACAGGGGGCCTTTCTGGGGCCAACGTCCTGACTTTC.

The V gene is TRBV6-1, the J gene TRBJ1-4; maybe TRBD1 (6 bases). Germline CDR1 reads MNHNS; CDR2 reads SASEGT. The V and J ends lost 1 base and 8 bases respectively, with 8 bases between them. The CDR3 is made up of 13 amino acids. This CDR3 is CASSEVRGEKLFF. As DNA, the CDR3 is TGTGCCAGCAGTGAAGTAAGGGGGGAAAAACTGTTTTTT.

The V gene is TRBV19, the J gene TRBJ2-7; 14 nucleotides match TRBD2. The CDR3 consists of 15 residues. Germline loops: CDR1 LNHDA, CDR2 SQIVND (reference sequence). The V gene end was trimmed by 5 bases and the J gene end by 7 bases; junction bases not matched to a gene: 7. The CDR3 spells CASSSGTSGSGEQYF. As DNA, the CDR3 is TGTGCCAGTAGTTCCGGGACTAGCGGGAGTGGGGAGCAGTACTTC. Full variable domain (rest looked up from reference TRBV19 and TRBJ2-7): DGGITQSPKYLFRKEGQNVTLSCEQNLNHDAMYWYRQDPGQGLRLIYYSQIVNDFQKGDIAEGYSVSREKKESFPLTVTSAQKNPTAFYLCASSSGTSGSGEQYFGPGTRLTVT.

This clonotype was picked up many times. The CDR3 protein is CATTGHGNEQFF. The DNA of the CDR3 is TGTGCCACGACGGGCCACGGCAATGAGCAGTTCTTC. The chain is built from TRBV24-1 and TRBJ2-1; D gene ambiguous. CDR1 is KGHDR, CDR2 SFDVKD, per germline. CDR3 length: 12 residues. V was pared by 10 bases and J by 6 bases, with 12 bases between.

In this sample, this clonotype turned up many times. The chain couples TRBV2 to TRBJ2-2; D unclear. V dropped 8 bases and J dropped 0 bases, with 13 bases sitting between them. This CDR3 has 15 residues. Germline CDR1 is SNHLY and CDR2 is FYNNEI. CDR3 region: CASLSRHSNTGELFF. The CDR3 DNA reads TGTGCCAGCCTTAGCAGGCACTCGAACACCGGGGAGCTGTTTTTT.

This clonotype appeared a few times. The chain links TRBV27 to TRBJ2-3, with TRBD2 identical over 7 bases. Per germline, CDR1 MNHEY and CDR2 SMNVEV (reference sequence). The CDR3 is 15 amino acids. Trimming removed 4 bases from V and 1 base from J; junction bases left unmatched: 5. CDR3 coding DNA: TGTGCCAGCAGTTCCCCGGGGGGTGGCACAGATACGCAGTATTTT. This codes for CASSSPGGGTDTQYF.

The chain has TRBV28 and TRBJ2-7; tentatively, D is TRBD1 (5 bases). Germline-derived CDR1 and CDR2 are MDHEN and SYDVKM. The CDR3 covers 13 residues. Trimming pared 7 bases from V and 0 bases from J, leaving 10 bases between. As DNA, the CDR3 is TGTGCCAGCATCCAGGGCGCCTCCTACGAGCAGTACTTC. Translated, it gives CASIQGASYEQYF.

This clonotype was recorded many times. One junction end disagrees with the germline gene, perhaps due to a read error. The chain couples TRBV7-3 to TRBJ2-7; possibly TRBD2 for D (6 bases). CDR1 and CDR2 (germline): SGHTA, FQGTGA. CDR3 length: 13 amino acids. DNA for the CDR3: TGCGCCAGCAGCCACCGGGGACTCTACGAGCAGTACTTC. The encoded protein is CASSHRGLYEQYF. The complete variable domain, with remaining parts taken from reference TRBV7-3 and TRBJ2-7, reads GAGVSQTPSNKVTEKGKYVELRCDPISGHTALYWYRQSLGQGPEFLIYFQGTGAADDSGLPNDRFFAVRPEGSVSTLKIQRTERGDSAVYLCASSHRGLYEQYFGPGTRLTVT.

This sequence joins TRBV25-1 and TRBJ1-2; D may be TRBD1 (5 bases). This CDR3 is 15 amino acids long. In germline, CDR1 is MGHDK, CDR2 SYGVNS. The V and J ends lost 0 bases and 8 bases respectively, with 16 bases between them. CDR3 protein: CASSEYRGNRGGYTF. The CDR3 nucleotides read TGTGCCAGCAGTGAATACCGGGGGAATCGTGGGGGCTACACCTTC.

This clonotype was observed many times. This chain joins TRBV30 and TRBJ2-3; D is ambiguous. The V gene's germline CDR1 is GTSNPN and CDR2 SVGIG (reference sequence). V was pared by 0 bases and J by 0 bases, with 7 bases between. CDR3 length equals 14 residues. CDR3 sequence (DNA): TGTGCCTGGAGTGTAGGGTCTAGCACAGATACGCAGTATTTT. As protein: CAWSVGSSTDTQYF.

This clonotype came up a few times. Being one base from a much bigger clone, this may be a read error. V and J are TRBV11-2 and TRBJ2-3; D is possibly TRBD2 (5 bases). Germline V lookup: CDR1 SGHAT, CDR2 FQNNGV. Trimming stripped 3 bases from V and 3 bases from J, with 19 bases between. The CDR3 has 17 amino acids. CDR3 DNA sequence: TGTGCCAGCAGCTTCGGCGCTAGCCTAAGAGTAACAGATACGCAGTATTTT. Residues: CASSFGASLRVTDTQYF.

The chain is built from TRBV13 and TRBJ2-7; D call uncertain. V lost 1 base and J 3 bases, leaving 13 bases between the germline ends. From germline, CDR1 is PRHDT and CDR2 FYEKMQ (reference sequence). The CDR3 loop spans 15 amino acids. The CDR3 DNA sequence: TGTGCCAGCAGCTTAGAAGCCCGAAGAGGCTACGAGCAGTACTTC. The encoded protein is CASSLEARRGYEQYF.

There are many counts of this clonotype. This chain connects TRBV29-1 to TRBJ2-1; 7 bases fit TRBD2. V lost 6 bases and J lost 5; bases outside the gene matches: 7. This CDR3 is built from 13 residues. CDR1 is SQVTM, CDR2 ANQGSEA, per germline. Written as DNA, the CDR3 is TGCAGCGTCCCCCGGGACTACCACAATGAGCAGTTCTTC. This encodes CSVPRDYHNEQFF.

To note about this clonotype: A much larger clone sits a single nucleotide away, making a read error possible. This chain's CDR3 is CASGLVAHPGETQYF. In DNA form, the CDR3 reads TGTGCTAGCGGCTTAGTTGCCCACCCAGGGGAGACCCAGTACTTC. This chain connects TRBV7-7 to TRBJ2-5; D possibly corresponds to TRBD2 (6 bases). Per the germline V gene, CDR1 is SSHAT and CDR2 is FNYEAQ (reference sequence). The CDR3 is 15 residues long.

The rearrangement joins TRBV11-2 to TRBJ2-4; the match to TRBD1 covers 9 bases. The CDR3 consists of 16 residues. V shed 5 bases and J 8 bases; nucleotides not matched to a gene: 13. CDR1 and CDR2 from the germline V gene are SGHAT and FQNNGV. The CDR3 loop reads CASSGRVGQGRHIQYF. For the CDR3, the DNA is TGTGCCAGCAGCGGGCGGGTCGGACAGGGGCGGCACATTCAGTACTTC.

About this clonotype: This could be a read error, since a much larger clone is one nucleotide away. The rearrangement links TRBV20-1 to TRBJ1-4; TRBD1 aligns across 10 bases. The CDR3 covers 15 residues. With V trimmed by 5 bases and J by 7 bases, 10 bases remained unmatched. The germline gives CDR1 DFQATT, CDR2 SNEGSKA (reference sequence). The CDR3 sequence: CSARKEGTGVEKLFF. Here the CDR3 DNA reads TGCAGTGCTCGGAAAGAGGGGACAGGGGTTGAAAAACTGTTTTTT.

CDR3 DNA: TGTGCCAGCAGCCCGGGGATCTCTGGAAACACCATATATTTT. Translation: CASSPGISGNTIYF. The V gene is TRBV27, the J gene TRBJ1-3; D gene unclear. Germline V lookup: CDR1 MNHEY, CDR2 SMNVEV (reference sequence). Trimming left V 6 bases short and J 0 bases short, with 9 bases between. This CDR3 has 14 amino acids.